The 9 T cell receptor beta chains below all came from one sample that was sequenced in a study of siplizumab effects on memory and regulatory T cells. Assay used: immunoSEQ multiplex PCR; TCRdb lists only in-frame clones, some missing. The repertoire has roughly 62,000 clones, approximately 93% of them found once; the top ten carry about two fifths. Sequenced sample: CD8+ T cells sorted from blood. The receptor set was obtained from a human donor in good health.

CDR3 in amino acids: CASILPPGGGLYHQPQHF. CDR3 DNA: TGTGCCAGCATACTCCCTCCGGGGGGCGGACTTTACCATCAGCCCCAGCATTTT. V gene TRBV11-1 combines with J gene TRBJ1-5; D is possibly TRBD1 (6 bases). The CDR3 consists of 18 residues. Trimming removed 7 bases at V and 5 bases at J, with 27 bases between. CDR1 is SGHAT and CDR2 is FQDESV in the germline V gene (reference sequence). The full variable domain, in which reference TRBV11-1 and TRBJ1-5 provide the parts outside the CDR3, is EAEVAQSPRYKITEKSQAVAFWCDPISGHATLYWYRQILGQGPELLVQFQDESVVDDSQLPKDRFSAERLKGVDSTLKIQPAELGDSAMYLCASILPPGGGLYHQPQHFGDGTRLSIL.

The chain couples TRBV7-9 to TRBJ1-5; D is possibly TRBD1 (5 bases). V shed 5 bases and J shed 7 bases, with 9 bases lying between them. CDR1 is SEHNR and CDR2 is FQNEAQ in the germline V gene (reference sequence). CDR3 length: 12 residues. CDR3 region: CASSLGGQPQHF. The CDR3 DNA sequence: TGTGCCAGCAGCCTCGGGGGACAGCCCCAGCATTTT. Full variable domain (outside the CDR3, taken from reference TRBV7-9 and TRBJ1-5): DTGVSQNPRHKITKRGQNVTFRCDPISEHNRLYWYRQTLGQGPEFLTYFQNEAQLEKSRLLSDRFSAERPKGSFSTLEIQRTEQGDSAMYLCASSLGGQPQHFGDGTRLSIL.

The CDR3 nucleotides read TGTGCCAGCAACCCCGGGACTTCTTGGGAAAAACTGTTTTTT. Translated: CASNPGTSWEKLFF. The chain uses TRBV6-6 and TRBJ1-4; perhaps TRBD1 as D (5 bases). V was clipped by 7 bases and J by 8 bases, with 17 bases between them. There are 14 residues in the CDR3. The germline gives CDR1 MNHNY, CDR2 SVGAGI (reference sequence).

The V call is TRBV19, the J call TRBJ2-3; the match to TRBD1 covers 9 bases. CDR1 is LNHDA and CDR2 is SQIVND in the germline V gene (reference sequence). The trim removed 7 bases at V and 4 bases at J, leaving 9 bases unmatched. CDR3 length: 15 amino acids. The CDR3 spells CASTQTGGKADTQYF. Here the CDR3 DNA reads TGTGCCAGTACCCAAACAGGGGGCAAGGCAGATACGCAGTATTTT.

The chain links TRBV4-3 to TRBJ1-2; tentative D call: TRBD1 (5 bases). V lost 0 bases and J lost 8, with 16 bases in between. CDR1 is LGHNA, CDR2 YSLEER, per germline. The CDR3 loop spans 15 amino acids. The CDR3 sequence is CASSQDQQALVGYTF. The CDR3, as DNA: TGCGCCAGCAGCCAAGACCAACAGGCCTTGGTAGGCTACACCTTC.

The chain couples TRBV2 to TRBJ2-5; TRBD2 aligns across 8 bases. Germline values: CDR1 SNHLY, CDR2 FYNNEI. V shed 4 bases, J shed 1 base, and the junction held 5 bases outside the gene matches. CDR3 length equals 15 residues. The CDR3 DNA sequence: TGTGCCAGCAGTGTGACTAGCGTACTCCAAGAGACCCAGTACTTC. Encoded protein: CASSVTSVLQETQYF.

The rearrangement uses TRBV4-1 and TRBJ2-5; D call uncertain. From germline, CDR1 is MGHRA and CDR2 YSYEKL. V lost 0 bases and J lost 0, with 17 bases in between. The CDR3 extends over 18 amino acids. This CDR3 is CASSQDDSGPRDQETQYF. The CDR3 region has the DNA TGCGCCAGCAGCCAAGACGACTCAGGCCCTAGGGACCAAGAGACCCAGTACTTC.

The V and J genes are TRBV9 and TRBJ1-3, with TRBD1 matching 7 bases. The CDR3 extends over 16 amino acids. CDR1 and CDR2 from the germline V gene are SGDLS and YYNGEE. The V gene end was trimmed by 4 bases and the J gene end by 0 bases; junction bases not matched to a gene: 7. The CDR3, as DNA: TGTGCCAGCAGCCCGGACGGGACAGCCTCTGGAAACACCATATATTTT. Its translation is CASSPDGTASGNTIYF.

This clone came up once. The rearrangement uses TRBV5-6 and TRBJ2-2; 10 nucleotides align to TRBD1. J was trimmed by 0 bases and V by 2 bases; bases with no gene match: 7. The germline V gene has CDR1 SGHDT and CDR2 YYEEEE. The CDR3 consists of 18 residues. CDR3 in amino acids: CASSFGQGDPANTGELFF. Here the CDR3 DNA reads TGTGCCAGCAGCTTCGGACAGGGGGACCCCGCGAACACCGGGGAGCTGTTTTTT.